A single sample gave rise to the 25 T cell receptor beta chains below, sequenced in a study of cytomegalovirus exposure and HLA in healthy donors. Primers: 60 Vbeta forward and 13 Jbeta reverse. Some clones are missing from TCRdb's copy, which holds only in-frame ones; the method was immunoSEQ multiplex PCR. Of roughly 170,000 clones listed, 70% to 85% were seen once; the top ten hold approximately 1.2%. Input material: PBMCs. Every receptor here comes from a girl between 2 and 10 years old in good health and CMV-seropositive.

This clone came up once. This chain uses TRBV7-9 with TRBJ1-2; TRBD1 aligns across 8 bases. V lost 6 bases to trimming and J lost 5 bases; unmatched junction nucleotides: 8. The germline CDR1 and CDR2 sequences are SEHNR and FQNEAQ (reference sequence). This CDR3 comprises 14 residues. The DNA for the CDR3 is TGTGCCAGCAGGATAGGACAGGGCGGATATGGCTACACCTTC. Translated: CASRIGQGGYGYTF. The full variable domain, with the rest looked up from reference TRBV7-9 and TRBJ1-2, is DTGVSQNPRHKITKRGQNVTFRCDPISEHNRLYWYRQTLGQGPEFLTYFQNEAQLEKSRLLSDRFSAERPKGSFSTLEIQRTEQGDSAMYLCASRIGQGGYGYTFGSGTRLTVV.

This chain joins TRBV27 and TRBJ2-7; 7 positions match TRBD2. V lost 4 bases to trimming and J lost 7 bases; unmatched junction nucleotides: 10. The CDR3 contains 14 residues. Germline lookup yields CDR1 MNHEY and CDR2 SMNVEV (reference sequence). The CDR3 DNA reads TGTGCCAGCAGTTCCCATGACCGAGCGGGAGAGCAGTACTTC. Amino acids: CASSSHDRAGEQYF.

This rearrangement joins TRBV5-1 to TRBJ1-3; 7 nucleotides agree with TRBD1. The CDR3 sequence is 16 residues long. CDR1 and CDR2 (germline): SGHRS, YFSETQ. Trimming at V came to 0 bases and at J to 3 bases, leaving 6 bases not matched to a gene. CDR3 residues: CASSLAPGQHGNTIYF. CDR3 in DNA: TGCGCCAGCAGCTTGGCCCCGGGACAGCATGGAAACACCATATATTTT. The variable domain in full, with the rest retrieved from reference TRBV5-1 and TRBJ1-3, is KAGVTQTPRYLIKTRGQQVTLSCSPISGHRSVSWYQQTPGQGLQFLFEYFSETQRNKGNFPGRFSGRQFSNSRSEMNVSTLELGDSALYLCASSLAPGQHGNTIYFGEGSWLTVV.

The V gene is TRBV4-1, the J gene TRBJ1-1; D possibly corresponds to TRBD1 (5 bases). In germline, CDR1 is MGHRA, CDR2 YSYEKL. Trimming shortened V by 4 bases and J by 4 bases, and 16 bases separated the two germline ends. This CDR3 is 15 amino acids long. The DNA of the CDR3 is TGCGCCAGCAGCCTCTTTTGGGGGGTCCGCACTGAAGCTTTCTTT. Translating gives CASSLFWGVRTEAFF.

There are a few counts of this clone. The V gene is TRBV10-3, the J gene TRBJ1-2, with 11 bases matching TRBD1. The V segment lost 3 bases and the J segment 4 bases; nucleotides outside the gene matches: 4. The CDR3 is 15 residues long. Germline-derived CDR1 and CDR2 are ENHRY and SYGVKD. The DNA for the CDR3 is TGTGCCATCAGTGACCGGGACAGGGGGGGCTATGGCTACACCTTC. This gives the protein CAISDRDRGGYGYTF.

This clone was seen a single time. V is TRBV5-8 and J is TRBJ2-5; perhaps TRBD1 as D (5 bases). The CDR3 has 14 residues. The germline CDR1 and CDR2 sequences are SGHTS and YDEGEE. V was cut by 0 bases and J by 3 bases, with 9 bases left in between. Here the CDR3 reads CASSLELREETQYF. CDR3 coding DNA: TGTGCCAGCAGCTTGGAGCTCAGGGAAGAGACCCAGTACTTC. The complete variable domain, with remaining parts taken from reference TRBV5-8 and TRBJ2-5, reads EAGVTQSPTHLIKTRGQQATLRCSPISGHTSVYWYQQALGLGLQFLLWYDEGEERNRGNFPPRFSGRQFPNYSSELNVNALELEDSALYLCASSLELREETQYFGPGTRLLVL.

The CDR3 sequence is CASSETVGGNTEAFF. For the CDR3, the DNA is TGTGCCAGCAGTGAAACGGTTGGTGGGAACACTGAAGCTTTCTTT. The chain links TRBV6-1 to TRBJ1-1; D gene unclear. CDR1 MNHNS and CDR2 SASEGT come from the germline V gene. The CDR3 has 15 residues. The ends were cut back, 2 bases at V and 1 base at J, with 11 bases in the middle.

This CDR3 is CASRPGQVNQPQHF. CDR3 nucleotides: TGTGCCAGCAGACCCGGACAGGTCAATCAGCCCCAGCATTTT. The chain joins TRBV6-6 to TRBJ1-5, with TRBD1 identical over 7 bases. The V segment lost 6 bases and the J segment 3 bases; nucleotides outside the gene matches: 5. Germline loops: CDR1 MNHNY, CDR2 SVGAGI (reference sequence). CDR3 size: 14 residues.

The chain has TRBV5-1 and TRBJ1-2; 10 bases agree with TRBD1. The ends lost 4 bases at V and 3 bases at J; junction bases unmatched: 6. The CDR3 runs to 15 residues. Germline V gene data show CDR1 as SGHRS and CDR2 as YFSETQ. The CDR3, as DNA: TGCGCCAGCAGCCCGGGACAGGGGCGGTACTATGGCTACACCTTC. Translation: CASSPGQGRYYGYTF.

The J gene is TRBJ2-3, the V gene TRBV5-1; D uncertain. V lost 4 bases to trimming and J lost 2 bases, with 17 bases between them. Per the germline V gene, CDR1 is SGHRS and CDR2 is YFSETQ. The CDR3 sequence is 16 residues long. The CDR3: CASSRSPQRNTDTQYF. The CDR3 bases are TGCGCCAGCAGCCGTTCCCCACAGAGAAACACAGATACGCAGTATTTT.

CDR3 amino acids: CSAAGTGELFF. The CDR3 region has the DNA TGCAGTGCCGCAGGAACCGGGGAGCTGTTTTTT. The chain couples TRBV20-1 to TRBJ2-2; D is undetermined. The germline V and J ends were trimmed by 6 bases and 5 bases, with 7 bases remaining between them. There are 11 residues in the CDR3. Germline V CDR1 and CDR2: DFQATT, SNEGSKA (reference sequence).

This rearrangement joins TRBV2 to TRBJ2-1, with D perhaps TRBD1 (7 bases). Looked up from germline, CDR1 is SNHLY and CDR2 is FYNNEI. This CDR3 has 15 residues. Trimming removed 4 bases at V and 3 bases at J, with 13 bases between. CDR3 nucleotide sequence: TGTGCCAGCAGTGTTGGAGGGGGCCTCTACAATGAGCAGTTCTTC. It yields the protein CASSVGGGLYNEQFF.

The chain links TRBV5-1 to TRBJ2-1, with a weak D call TRBD2 (6 bases). The V gene's germline CDR1 is SGHRS and CDR2 YFSETQ. The V end was cut by 1 base, the J end by 10 bases, with 15 bases between. There are 14 residues in the CDR3. This CDR3 is CASSLPLATGEQFF. Here the CDR3 DNA reads TGCGCCAGCAGCTTGCCCCTAGCGACGGGGGAGCAGTTCTTC. Full variable domain (missing parts from reference TRBV5-1 and TRBJ2-1): KAGVTQTPRYLIKTRGQQVTLSCSPISGHRSVSWYQQTPGQGLQFLFEYFSETQRNKGNFPGRFSGRQFSNSRSEMNVSTLELGDSALYLCASSLPLATGEQFFGPGTRLTVL.

V and J are TRBV6-1 and TRBJ1-2; D is perhaps TRBD1 (5 bases). The CDR3 runs 13 residues. The V end lost 1 base, the J end lost 5 bases, and 8 bases lay between the germline ends. Germline V gene lookup returns CDR1 MNHNS and CDR2 SASEGT. In nucleotides, the CDR3 is TGTGCCAGCAGTGAAGAGGGGATTTATGGCTACACCTTC. It codes for CASSEEGIYGYTF.

This chain joins TRBV19 and TRBJ2-7; no definite D call. This CDR3 has 16 amino acids. Trimming shortened V by 3 bases and J by 0 bases, and 15 bases separated the two germline ends. Germline CDR1 LNHDA, CDR2 SQIVND (reference sequence). The CDR3 is CASSMSDTFLSYEQYF. In DNA form, the CDR3 reads TGTGCCAGTAGTATGTCCGACACCTTCCTCTCCTACGAGCAGTACTTC.

In its sample, this clone was seen once. The chain links TRBV25-1 to TRBJ1-2; possible D gene TRBD1, 5 bases. Trimming took off 10 bases at V and 2 bases at J, with 14 bases between the two ends. Germline values: CDR1 MGHDK, CDR2 SYGVNS. The CDR3 runs to 13 residues. The chain's CDR3 is CATSGGANYGYTF. The DNA of the CDR3 is TGTGCCACCTCGGGCGGGGCGAACTATGGCTACACCTTC.

This chain uses TRBV10-1 with TRBJ2-7, with D hard to call. The CDR3 covers 12 residues. V lost 3 bases and J lost 3, with 6 bases in between. Per germline, CDR1 WNHNN and CDR2 SYGVQD (reference sequence). CDR3 amino acids: CASSDTRYEQYF. The CDR3, as DNA: TGCGCCAGCAGTGATACGCGCTACGAGCAGTACTTC.

The chain uses TRBV6-1 and TRBJ1-2; TRBD1 agrees at 7 bases. The V gene end was trimmed by 4 bases and the J gene end by 7 bases; junction bases not matched to a gene: 9. Germline-derived CDR1 and CDR2 are MNHNS and SASEGT. The CDR3 runs to 14 residues. The CDR3 loop is CASSASQGMGGYTF. CDR3 in DNA: TGTGCCAGCAGTGCTTCACAGGGGATGGGTGGCTACACCTTC.

Turning to this clone: One junction end does not reproduce the germline sequence, and a read error may be involved. V usage is TRBV18 and J usage is TRBJ1-1; D gene uncertain. This CDR3 spans 13 amino acids. CDR1 is KGHSH, CDR2 LQKENI, per germline. The CDR3 coding sequence is TGTGCCAGCTCACCACCAGAGAGGACTGGAGCTTTCTTT. This gives the protein CASSPPERTGAFF.

J is TRBJ2-7 and V is TRBV5-1, with 9 positions matching TRBD1. Looked up from germline, CDR1 is SGHRS and CDR2 is YFSETQ. V shed 4 bases and J 4 bases; nucleotides not matched to a gene: 3. This CDR3 comprises 13 residues. The CDR3 DNA follows: TGCGCCAGCAGCCCGGACAGGGGTTACGAGCAGTACTTC. Translated, it gives CASSPDRGYEQYF.

The rearrangement links TRBV4-1 to TRBJ2-5, with TRBD2 matching over 11 bases. CDR1 and CDR2 (germline): MGHRA, YSYEKL. V shed 2 bases, J shed 5 bases, and the junction held 7 bases outside the gene matches. CDR3 size: 16 residues. DNA for the CDR3: TGCGCCAGCAGCCAATTAGCGGGAGGGGGTTTTGAGACCCAGTACTTC. Its translation is CASSQLAGGGFETQYF.

This chain connects TRBV28 to TRBJ1-2, with D maybe TRBD1 (5 bases). Germline V lookup: CDR1 MDHEN, CDR2 SYDVKM. The ends were cut back, 4 bases at V and 7 bases at J, with 10 bases in the middle. The CDR3 runs 12 residues. This chain's CDR3 is CASSSGQGGYTF. The DNA of the CDR3 is TGTGCCAGCAGTTCAGGGCAGGGTGGCTACACCTTC.

The CDR3 sequence is CATSRGSPSGREETQYF. CDR3 coding DNA: TGTGCCACCAGCAGAGGATCGCCTAGCGGGAGGGAAGAGACCCAGTACTTC. The genes are TRBV15 and TRBJ2-5; TRBD2 matches 12 bases. Germline loops: CDR1 LNHNV, CDR2 YYDKDF (reference sequence). The CDR3 extends over 17 amino acids. The V gene end was trimmed by 1 base and the J gene end by 3 bases; junction bases not matched to a gene: 6.

This clone is a singleton in its sample. J is TRBJ2-5 and V is TRBV5-4, with 14 bases fitting TRBD2. Trimming at V came to 5 bases and at J to 2 bases, leaving 8 bases not matched to a gene. The CDR3 spans 17 residues. CDR1 and CDR2 from the germline V gene are SGHNT and YYREEE (reference sequence). The DNA of the CDR3 is TGTGCCAGCAGTTCCAACGGACTAGCGGGAGGACAAGAGACCCAGTACTTC. Translation: CASSSNGLAGGQETQYF.

The chain carries TRBV5-1 and TRBJ1-1, with TRBD1 matching over 7 bases. This CDR3 has 15 amino acids. With 5 bases clipped from V and 0 bases from J, the junction kept 7 bases outside the gene matches. Germline CDR1 is SGHRS and CDR2 is YFSETQ. The CDR3 spells CASSSWTGVNTEAFF. CDR3 nucleotides: TGCGCCAGCAGTTCTTGGACAGGAGTGAACACTGAAGCTTTCTTT.